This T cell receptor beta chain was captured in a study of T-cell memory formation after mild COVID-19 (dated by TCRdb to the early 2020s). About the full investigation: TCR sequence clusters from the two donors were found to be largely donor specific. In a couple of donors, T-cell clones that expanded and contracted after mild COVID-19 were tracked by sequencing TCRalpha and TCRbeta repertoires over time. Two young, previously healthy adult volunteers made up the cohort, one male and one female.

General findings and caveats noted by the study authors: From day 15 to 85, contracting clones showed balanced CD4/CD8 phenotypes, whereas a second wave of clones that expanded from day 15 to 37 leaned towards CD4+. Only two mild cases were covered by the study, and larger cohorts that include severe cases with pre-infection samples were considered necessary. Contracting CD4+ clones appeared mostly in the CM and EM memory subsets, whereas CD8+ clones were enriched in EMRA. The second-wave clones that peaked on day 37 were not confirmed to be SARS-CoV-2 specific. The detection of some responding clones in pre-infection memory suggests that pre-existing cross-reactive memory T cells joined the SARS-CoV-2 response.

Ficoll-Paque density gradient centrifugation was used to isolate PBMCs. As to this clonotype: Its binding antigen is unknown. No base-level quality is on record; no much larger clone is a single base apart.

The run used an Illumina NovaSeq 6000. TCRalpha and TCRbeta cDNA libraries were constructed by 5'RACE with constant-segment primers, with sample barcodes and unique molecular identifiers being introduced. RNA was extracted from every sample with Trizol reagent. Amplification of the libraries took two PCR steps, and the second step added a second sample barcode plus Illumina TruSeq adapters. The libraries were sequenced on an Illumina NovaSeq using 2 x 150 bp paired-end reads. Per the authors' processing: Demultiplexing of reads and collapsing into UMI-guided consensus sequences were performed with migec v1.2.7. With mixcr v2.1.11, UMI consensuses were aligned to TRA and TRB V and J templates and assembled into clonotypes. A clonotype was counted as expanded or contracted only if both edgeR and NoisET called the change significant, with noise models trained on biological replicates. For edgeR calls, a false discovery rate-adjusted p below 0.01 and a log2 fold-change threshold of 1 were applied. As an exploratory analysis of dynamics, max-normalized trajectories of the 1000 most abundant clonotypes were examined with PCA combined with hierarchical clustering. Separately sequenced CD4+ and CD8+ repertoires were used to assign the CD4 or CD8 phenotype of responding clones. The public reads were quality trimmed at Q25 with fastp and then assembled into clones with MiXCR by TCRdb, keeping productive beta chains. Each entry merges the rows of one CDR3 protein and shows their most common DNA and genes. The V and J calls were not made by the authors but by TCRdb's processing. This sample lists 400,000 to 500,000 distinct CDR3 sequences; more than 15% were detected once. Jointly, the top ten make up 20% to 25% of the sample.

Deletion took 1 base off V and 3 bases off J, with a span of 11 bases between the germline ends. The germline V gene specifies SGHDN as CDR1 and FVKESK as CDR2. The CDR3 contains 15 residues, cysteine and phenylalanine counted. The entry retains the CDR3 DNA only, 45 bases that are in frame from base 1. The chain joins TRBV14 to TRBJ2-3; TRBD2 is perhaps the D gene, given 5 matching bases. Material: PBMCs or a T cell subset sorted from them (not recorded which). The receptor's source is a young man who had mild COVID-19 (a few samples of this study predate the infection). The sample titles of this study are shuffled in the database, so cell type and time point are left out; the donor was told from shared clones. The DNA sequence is TGTGCCAGCAGCCAAGGGACTCTTGCTACAGATACGCAGTATTTT. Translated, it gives CASSQGTLATDTQYF.